This TCR beta chain was captured in a study of shared clonotypes between healthy human individuals. Study observations and caveats: The study drew on few donors, limiting represented genetic and exposure-history diversity.

This clone showed up just a few times. Its antigen is still unknown. With 4 bases clipped from V and 6 bases from J, the junction kept 13 bases outside the gene matches. In germline, CDR1 is MRHNA, CDR2 SNTAGT. The CDR3 length is 18 residues. A deep-level run was used for the assay. This table comes from immunoSEQ multiplex PCR, and its TCRdb copy is limited to in-frame clones, with some not included. The sample gives roughly 500,000 clones, 70% to 85% of which show up once; more than 10% is in the top ten. This sequence joins TRBV6-4 and TRBJ2-1; 12 bases are a match to TRBD2. Sequencing was carried out using PBMCs. The TCR sequence derives from a woman aged 40-49 years in good health. Some clones in this sample may be carry-over from other donors' samples. CDR3 coding DNA: TGTGCCAGCAGTGTAACTCCTAGCGGGAGGGCCGGGGCCAATGAGCAGTTCTTC. Protein product: CASSVTPSGRAGANEQFF.